This is a list of T cell receptor beta chains from one sample in a study of T-cell memory formation after mild COVID-19. TCRdb used MiXCR to reprocess the 5' RACE reads, holding one entry per CDR3 protein. Seen here are some 450,000 distinct CDR3 sequences, 18% observed once, and the top ten hold roughly 21%. The sample was PBMCs or a T cell subset sorted from them (not recorded which). The receptors originated from a man aged 18 to 35 who had mild COVID-19 (a few samples of this study predate the infection). Cell type and time point are not known. Each CDR3 is given with its conserved first and last residue. D genes are given only for firm matches. The size of a clone is reported for some rows only, either as once, few or many, or as a class for expanded clones.

J gene | V gene | clone size | D gene | CDR3 DNA | CDR3 protein
TRBJ1-5 | TRBV30 | NA | NA | TGTGCCTGGAGTTCGACCTCCGGTCAGCCCCAGCATTTT | CAWSSTSGQPQHF
TRBJ2-5 | TRBV4-2 | few | NA | TGTGCCAGCAGCCAAGGGGGCCCAGGGCGGGAGACCCAGTACTTC | CASSQGGPGRETQYF
TRBJ2-7 | TRBV29-1 | few | NA | TGCAGCGTTGAGTACGGGGGAGCCTACGAGCAGTACTTC | CSVEYGGAYEQYF
TRBJ2-1 | TRBV5-1 | many | TRBD2 | TGCGCCAGCAGCTTGCCACTAGCGAACTACAATGAGCAGTTCTTC | CASSLPLANYNEQFF
TRBJ2-3 | TRBV7-9 | NA | NA | TGTGCCAGCACCCAAACCGCCGGGGCGGGGGATACGCAGTATTTT | CASTQTAGAGDTQYF
TRBJ1-6 | TRBV10-3 | NA | NA | TGTGCCATCAGTGGAGGCGGCGGGGGTTCACCCCTCCACTTT | CAISGGGGGSPLHF
TRBJ2-2 | TRBV6-5 | NA | NA | TGTGCCAGCAGTCCGACGGAGACCGGGGAGCTGTTTTTT | CASSPTETGELFF
TRBJ2-5 | TRBV3-1 | few | TRBD1 | TGTGCCAGCAGCCAGCCGACAGGGGCAGAGACCCAGTACTTC | CASSQPTGAETQYF
TRBJ2-7 | TRBV20-1 | many | NA | TGCAGTGCTAGCACGGGGTCCTACGAGCAGTACTTC | CSASTGSYEQYF
TRBJ2-7 | TRBV27 | few | NA | TGTGCCAGCAGTAACTTCAGGGGTTACGAGCAGTACTTC | CASSNFRGYEQYF
TRBJ1-2 | TRBV6-2/TRBV6-3 | NA | TRBD1 | TGTGCCAGCAGATACGCTGGACAGGCGGAAAACTATGGCTACACCTTC | CASRYAGQAENYGYTF
TRBJ2-6 | TRBV7-7 | few | TRBD1 | TGTGCTAGCAGCCCACAGGGGTTTGGGGCCAACGTCCTGACTTTC | CASSPQGFGANVLTF
TRBJ2-3 | TRBV7-3 | NA | NA | TGTGCCAGCATCCAACTAGCAAACACAGATACGCAGTATTTT | CASIQLANTDTQYF
TRBJ2-2 | TRBV7-3 | NA | NA | TGTGCCAGCAGCCAGACTAGAATGAACACCGGGGAGCTGTTTTTT | CASSQTRMNTGELFF
TRBJ1-1 | TRBV3-1 | NA | NA | TGTGCCAGCACCCGGGGGACGGCGAACACTGAAGCTTTCTTT | CASTRGTANTEAFF
TRBJ2-7 | TRBV3-1 | few | NA | TGTGCCAGCAGCCAAGTGATCTACGAGCAGTACTTC | CASSQVIYEQYF
TRBJ1-2 | TRBV7-8 | many | NA | TGTGCCAGCAGCTTAGAACAGGGAGATGGCTACACCTTC | CASSLEQGDGYTF
TRBJ2-1 | TRBV29-1 | many | TRBD2 | TGCAGCGTTGACTTAGCGGGGGGCCGGAATGAGCAGTTCTTC | CSVDLAGGRNEQFF
TRBJ1-1 | TRBV29-1 | few | NA | TGCAGCGTTCGGGAGTCTTACCTGAACACTGAAGCTTTCTTT | CSVRESYLNTEAFF
TRBJ2-5 | TRBV4-2 | few | TRBD2 | TGTGCCAGCAGCCAAGAGTGGGGGGGAGAGACCCAGTACTTC | CASSQEWGGETQYF
TRBJ2-5 | TRBV29-1 | NA | TRBD1 | TGCAGCGTTGAGAACAGGGGGCTAGAGACCCAGTACTTC | CSVENRGLETQYF
TRBJ2-5 | TRBV4-2 | NA | TRBD2 | TGTGCCAGCAGCCAAGTTTCGGGACTAGCGGGGGGCAGGGACGAGACCCAGTACTTC | CASSQVSGLAGGRDETQYF
TRBJ2-1 | TRBV12-3/TRBV12-4 | NA | TRBD1 | TGTGCCAGCAGTTTAGGGACAGGGAGAGACGAGCAGTTCTTC | CASSLGTGRDEQFF
TRBJ1-5 | TRBV27 | NA | NA | TGTGCCAGCAGTCTCGGGACGGAGAATCAGCCCCAGCATTTT | CASSLGTENQPQHF
TRBJ2-7 | TRBV12-3/TRBV12-4 | NA | NA | TGTGCCAGCAGTTTAGGGGCCGCAGGGGACGAGCAGTACTTC | CASSLGAAGDEQYF
TRBJ1-1 | TRBV4-1 | NA | TRBD1 | TGCGCCAGCAGGAGATCCCGGGACAGGGAGAACACTGAAGCTTTCTTT | CASRRSRDRENTEAFF